The 24 T cell receptor beta chains below all came from one sample that was sequenced in a study of regulatory T cells in long-lasting Graves disease. To make TCR beta libraries, researchers used iRepertoire HTBI primers and Arm-PCR of CDR3 regions. TCRdb reprocessed the multiplex PCR reads with MiXCR, giving one entry per CDR3 protein. This sample yields approximately 300,000 distinct CDR3 sequences, of which 15% to 20% are seen a single time; about 39% belongs to the top ten. Noted time point: newly diagnosed GD, antithyroid drugs for less than 3 months. PBMC-extracted RNA yielded the TCR library. Sequences were derived from peripheral blood mononuclear cells (PBMCs), sampled at new diagnosis, from a patient treated with antithyroid drugs. The origin of the receptors is a female donor with Graves disease.

This clonotype was seen at least ten times. This chain joins TRBV11-2 and TRBJ1-1; TRBD1 might be the D (6 bases). CDR3 length: 15 residues. Trimming left V 2 bases short and J 3 bases short, with 13 bases between. CDR1 is SGHAT, CDR2 FQNNGV, per germline. The CDR3 is CASSLMGAGDTEAFF. CDR3 coding DNA: TGTGCCAGCAGCTTAATGGGGGCTGGGGACACTGAAGCTTTCTTT.

This clonotype has ten or more counts. This chain joins TRBV6-1 and TRBJ1-6; perhaps TRBD1 as D (5 bases). There are 15 residues in the CDR3. Trimming pared 5 bases from V and 3 bases from J, leaving 11 bases between. CDR1 and CDR2 (germline): MNHNS, SASEGT. Here the CDR3 reads CASSRQNNYNSPLHF. CDR3 sequence (DNA): TGTGCCAGCAGTCGACAGAATAACTATAATTCACCCCTCCACTTT.

This clonotype was seen repeatedly, ten times or more. This sequence joins TRBV6-1 and TRBJ2-5; TRBD2 matches at 10 bases. CDR1 is MNHNS, CDR2 SASEGT, per germline. The ends lost 6 bases at V and 5 bases at J; junction bases unmatched: 3. The CDR3 sequence is 13 residues long. The CDR3 region is CASRETSGETQYF. The CDR3 DNA follows: TGTGCCAGCAGGGAGACTAGCGGGGAGACCCAGTACTTC.

This clonotype showed up just a few times. A read error is possible here, since a much larger clone lies one base away. The CDR3 ends on some other residue instead of the conserved phenylalanine or tryptophan, so this is likely a read error. The rearrangement joins TRBV7-2 to TRBJ2-7; 11 nucleotides align to TRBD2. CDR1 and CDR2 (germline): SGHTA, FQGNSA. The CDR3 sequence is 17 residues long. V was clipped by 4 bases and J by 2 bases; unmatched bases: 10. The CDR3 is CASSSGLAGGRAYEQYS. The CDR3 region has the DNA TGTGCCAGCAGCTCCGGACTAGCGGGCGGACGTGCCTACGAGCAGTACTCC.

This clonotype has only a few counts. This rearrangement joins TRBV7-8 to TRBJ2-1; D unclear. The CDR3 covers 14 residues. Germline V gene data show CDR1 as SGHVS and CDR2 as FQNEAQ. V was trimmed by 0 bases and J by 5 bases, leaving 8 bases between them. The CDR3 loop is CASSLAVRNNEQFF. DNA for the CDR3: TGTGCCAGCAGCTTAGCCGTCAGAAACAATGAGCAGTTCTTC.

This clonotype was recorded at least ten times. For the CDR3, the DNA is TGTGCCAGCAGTGGAGGGACAGCAGGTTCACCCCTCCACTTT. Translated, it gives CASSGGTAGSPLHF. The chain is built from TRBV25-1 and TRBJ1-6, with 7 bases matching TRBD1. Germline lookup yields CDR1 MGHDK and CDR2 SYGVNS. There are 14 residues in the CDR3. V was clipped by 4 bases and J by 9 bases; unmatched bases: 6.

This clonotype was observed many times. The gene calls are TRBV6-5 and TRBJ2-2, with 7 bases fitting TRBD1. The CDR3 has 19 residues. Germline V lookup: CDR1 MNHEY, CDR2 SVGAGI. V lost 0 bases and J lost 2; bases outside the gene matches: 12. As DNA, the CDR3 is TGTGCCAGCAGTTACTCTATCACAAAGGGGGCGGTCAACACCGGGGAGCTGTTTTTT. Translating it yields CASSYSITKGAVNTGELFF.

A word on this clonotype: A read error is the likely source, as a far larger clone sits one nucleotide away. The CDR3 end shows no conserved phenylalanine or tryptophan, and so a read error is likely. The gene calls are TRBV6-1 and TRBJ2-5; 11 bases agree with TRBD1. V lost 6 bases, J lost 3 bases, and 3 bases stayed unmatched. This CDR3 has 14 residues. Per the germline V gene, CDR1 is MNHNS and CDR2 is SASEGT. The CDR3 DNA reads TGTGCCAGCAGGAGGACAGGGGGCAAAGAGACCCAGTACTCC. This gives the protein CASRRTGGKETQYS.

This clonotype was seen many times. The chain links TRBV20-1 to TRBJ2-7; D unclear. V lost 5 bases, J lost 7 bases, and 18 bases lay in between. The CDR3 loop spans 13 amino acids. Germline V gene data show CDR1 as DFQATT and CDR2 as SNEGSKA (reference sequence). The CDR3 sequence is CSAPRPGIWEQYF. The CDR3 DNA reads as TGCAGTGCTCCCCGTCCAGGTATTTGGGAGCAGTACTTC.

This chain uses TRBV5-6 with TRBJ2-1; D possibly corresponds to TRBD1 (7 bases). Trimming pared 4 bases from V and 9 bases from J, leaving 14 bases between. CDR1 is SGHDT, CDR2 YYEEEE, per germline. This CDR3 region has 13 residues. The chain's CDR3 is CASSPGGGLEQFF. CDR3 in DNA: TGTGCCAGCAGCCCCGGAGGGGGCCTTGAGCAGTTCTTC.

Points on this clonotype: A far larger clone is one nucleotide away, so this likely arose from a read error. The CDR3 DNA reads TGTGCCAGCAGCAGGGGGGGGGTTGGCTCCTACGAGCAGTTCTTC. Residues: CASSRGGVGSYEQFF. The chain recombines TRBV7-2 with TRBJ2-1, with D tentatively TRBD2 (7 bases). V was pared by 5 bases and J by 10 bases, with 21 bases between. The germline V gene encodes CDR1 SGHTA and CDR2 FQGNSA. The CDR3 is 15 residues long.

This clonotype was picked up a small number of times. The genes are TRBV27 and TRBJ2-1, with D perhaps TRBD2 (6 bases). This CDR3 spans 14 amino acids. From germline, CDR1 is MNHEY and CDR2 SMNVEV (reference sequence). Trimming pared 7 bases from V and 8 bases from J, leaving 18 bases between. The CDR3, as DNA: TGTGCCAGCAACCCTAGGGGAAGGGAGGATGAGCAGTTCTTC. It translates to CASNPRGREDEQFF.

This clonotype was counted ten times or more. The V and J genes are TRBV5-4 and TRBJ2-2, with no clear D. The V gene's germline CDR1 is SGHNT and CDR2 YYREEE (reference sequence). V lost 3 bases and J lost 0, with 15 bases in between. The CDR3 covers 17 residues. The CDR3 DNA reads TGTGCCAGCAGCTCCAAACTTCCAGTTGCGAACACCGGGGAGCTGTTTTTT. As protein: CASSSKLPVANTGELFF.

This clonotype occurred a few times. The rearrangement joins TRBV4-1 to TRBJ2-1, with 9 bases aligning to TRBD2. This CDR3 spans 20 amino acids. Trimming at V came to 5 bases and at J to 4 bases, leaving 21 bases not matched to a gene. Germline V CDR1 and CDR2: MGHRA, YSYEKL. The CDR3 bases are TGCGCCAGCAGCGCAGGCAGCTCGCGAGGGACTAGCCCCCGTTACAATGAGCAGTTCTTC. Protein product: CASSAGSSRGTSPRYNEQFF.

This clonotype was picked up many times. The chain combines TRBV5-1 with TRBJ2-5, with 13 bases lining up with TRBD2. The V segment lost 4 bases and the J segment 4 bases; nucleotides outside the gene matches: 7. The CDR3 consists of 16 residues. Per the germline V gene, CDR1 is SGHRS and CDR2 is YFSETQ. The CDR3 coding sequence is TGCGCCAGCAGCGGGGCGGGACTAGCGGGAAGAGAGACCCAGTACTTC. It codes for CASSGAGLAGRETQYF.

This clonotype showed up many times. The chain links TRBV28 to TRBJ2-5; D is perhaps TRBD2 (6 bases). The germline gives CDR1 MDHEN, CDR2 SYDVKM. V was clipped by 7 bases and J by 3 bases, with 15 bases between them. The CDR3 length is 14 residues. The CDR3 DNA reads as TGTGCCAGCATGGTCCCCGGCGGGAAAGAGACCCAGTACTTC. It codes for CASMVPGGKETQYF.

This clonotype occurred a few times. This chain connects TRBV29-1 to TRBJ2-7, with D uncertain. The CDR3 spans 13 residues. The V gene's germline CDR1 is SQVTM and CDR2 ANQGSEA. V gave up 7 bases and J gave up 2 bases, with 15 bases separating them. The CDR3 DNA reads as TGCAGCGCTCAAGGTAGGGATGCCTACGAGCAGTACTTC. Its protein product is CSAQGRDAYEQYF.

This clonotype came up many times. The chain employs TRBV7-2 and TRBJ2-2; D may correspond to TRBD1 or TRBD2 (5 bases each). Germline V lookup: CDR1 SGHTA, CDR2 FQGNSA. There are 13 residues in the CDR3. Trimming pared 6 bases from V and 4 bases from J, leaving 9 bases between. The CDR3 DNA sequence: TGTGCCAGCAGAACGGGACCCACCGGGGAGCTGTTTTTT. It encodes CASRTGPTGELFF.

This clonotype was detected many times. The J gene is TRBJ2-7, the V gene TRBV27; D gene uncertain. V was cut by 5 bases and J by 4 bases, with 9 bases left in between. The CDR3 has 12 residues. Germline CDR1 is MNHEY and CDR2 is SMNVEV (reference sequence). The CDR3 is CASSRPGYEQYF. DNA for the CDR3: TGTGCCAGCAGTCGCCCTGGTTACGAGCAGTACTTC.

This clonotype was counted ten times or more. This chain uses TRBV12-3 or TRBV12-4 with TRBJ2-3; TRBD2 might be the D (5 bases). The V end lost 6 bases, the J end lost 7 bases, and 17 bases lay between the germline ends. CDR3 length: 14 amino acids. In DNA form, the CDR3 reads TGTGCCAGCAGCCTGCCAAGGACCGGGAATACGCAGTATTTT. This translates into CASSLPRTGNTQYF.

There are a few counts of this clonotype. The chain joins TRBV19 to TRBJ2-2, with 8 bases lining up with TRBD1. CDR1 is LNHDA, CDR2 SQIVND, per germline (reference sequence). V gave up 3 bases and J gave up 5 bases; unmatched junction bases: 2. The CDR3 length is 14 residues. Here the CDR3 DNA reads TGTGCCAGTAGTATTCGGACAGGGACCGGGGAGCTGTTTTTT. It is translated as CASSIRTGTGELFF.

This clonotype was recorded at least ten times. This chain connects TRBV12-3 or TRBV12-4 to TRBJ1-2; D unclear. Trimming pared 7 bases from V and 7 bases from J, leaving 22 bases between. The CDR3 sequence is 15 residues long. CDR3 in DNA: TGTGCCAGCACCATCTTGGACGGAACGCCTAGTGGCTACACCTTC. Residues: CASTILDGTPSGYTF.

This clonotype has a count of ten or more. This chain uses TRBV27 with TRBJ1-2; D is ambiguous. Germline CDR1 is MNHEY and CDR2 is SMNVEV (reference sequence). There are 14 residues in the CDR3. Trimming removed 3 bases at V and 4 bases at J, with 12 bases between. CDR3: CASSFSPFVYGYTF. The CDR3 nucleotides are TGTGCCAGCAGTTTTTCGCCCTTCGTCTATGGCTACACCTTC.

In its sample, this clonotype was seen many times. This chain joins TRBV11-2 and TRBJ2-7; TRBD1 matches 8 bases. J lost 0 bases, V lost 2 bases, and 3 bases had no gene match. CDR1 is SGHAT and CDR2 is FQNNGV in the germline V gene. This CDR3 contains 15 residues. The CDR3 sequence: CASSLQGASSYEQYF. CDR3 in DNA: TGTGCCAGCAGCTTACAGGGGGCAAGCTCCTACGAGCAGTACTTC.